This is a list of T cell receptor beta chains from one sample in a study of T cell responses to AZD1222 COVID-19 vaccine. Method: immunoSEQ multiplex PCR; TCRdb's copy keeps in-frame clones and lacks some. The sample has around 60,000 clones, 70% to 90% seen once. The sample was peripheral blood, taken on day 0 of AZD1222 vaccination. The receptors shown here come from an adult in good health. Each CDR3 is given with its conserved first and last residue. A D gene is named only where the DNA matches it firmly. Rows give clone size only sometimes, using once, few, many, or a class for an expanded clone.

>TRBJ1-2|-|-|TRBV6-5
TGTGCCAGCAGTTTTCGGCCGGCGGCCTCAAATGGCTACACCTTC
CASSFRPAASNGYTF
>TRBJ2-5|TRBD2|-|TRBV7-8
TGTGCCAGCAGCTCCGGCCGACTAGCGGGGGGGTTGGAGACCCAGTACTTC
CASSSGRLAGGLETQYF
>TRBJ2-5|-|-|TRBV12-3/TRBV12-4
TGTGCCAGCAGTTTTAGCGTCCAAGAGACCCAGTACTTC
CASSFSVQETQYF
>TRBJ1-1|-|-|TRBV5-6
TGTGCCAGCAGCGGGACCGAGGCGAGGACTGAAGCTTTCTTT
CASSGTEARTEAFF
>TRBJ2-7|-|-|TRBV21-1
TGTGCCAGCAGCGCCAGGGACCCCTACTTCTCCTACGAGCAGTACTTC
CASSARDPYFSYEQYF
>TRBJ2-7|TRBD1|-|TRBV6-1
TGTGCCAGCAGTGGGAGGGGACAGGGGGTTTTGAACGAGCAGTACTTC
CASSGRGQGVLNEQYF
>TRBJ2-2|TRBD2|-|TRBV13
TGTGCCAGCAGCTCCCCGGCGGGGGGGGCCACCGGGGAGCTGTTTTTT
CASSSPAGGATGELFF
>TRBJ2-5|TRBD2|-|TRBV18
TGTGCCAGCTCACCTATGCGACTGTTGGCGGGGGGCCAAGAGACCCAGTACTTC
CASSPMRLLAGGQETQYF
>TRBJ1-2|TRBD1|-|TRBV11-2
TGTGCCAGCAGCTTAGTTGACAGGGCCTATGGCTACACCTTC
CASSLVDRAYGYTF
>TRBJ1-2|-|few|TRBV7-9
TGTGCCAGCAGCTTAGGCCCTTGGGGGAGAGGCTATGGCTACACCTTC
CASSLGPWGRGYGYTF
>TRBJ2-5|-|-|TRBV7-3
TGTGCCAGCAGCAAAACCGGGACGCATCAAGAGACCCAGTACTTC
CASSKTGTHQETQYF
>TRBJ1-4|-|-|TRBV7-2
TGTGCCAGCAGCAGAGCAGGGCGGGAGGAAAAACTGTTTTTT
CASSRAGREEKLFF
>TRBJ1-2|TRBD1|once|TRBV27
TGTGCCAGCAGTTTATCGATTGGGACAGCCGAAAACTATGGCTACACCTTC
CASSLSIGTAENYGYTF
>TRBJ1-4|-|-|TRBV6-5
TGTGCCAGCAGGCCCGGGACACGGAGTGAAAAACTGTTTTTT
CASRPGTRSEKLFF
>TRBJ2-4|TRBD2|-|TRBV19
TGTGCCAGTAGTCTTAGCGGGGGGGTCGCCAAAAACATTCAGTACTTC
CASSLSGGVAKNIQYF
>TRBJ1-2|-|-|TRBV25-1
TGTGCCAGCAGCGGGCAGGGTGGCGGCTACACCTTC
CASSGQGGGYTF
>TRBJ2-2|-|-|TRBV18
TGTGCCAGCTCACCGGACACCGGGGAGCTGTTTTTT
CASSPDTGELFF
>TRBJ2-1|TRBD2|few|TRBV9
TGTGCCAGCAGCGAAGGACTAGCGGGGGAGTACAATGAGCAGTTCTTC
CASSEGLAGEYNEQFF
>TRBJ2-3|TRBD2|-|TRBV11-2
TGTGCCAGCAGCTTAGCGTCTAGCGGGGGAACAGATACGCAGTATTTT
CASSLASSGGTDTQYF
>TRBJ1-3|-|-|TRBV27
TGTGCCAGCAGTTTATCCCTCGGGACACCTGGAAACACCATATATTTT
CASSLSLGTPGNTIYF
>TRBJ2-7|TRBD1|-|TRBV15
TGTGCCACCAGCAGGGGACAGGGGGTCACCCACGAGCAGTACTTC
CATSRGQGVTHEQYF
>TRBJ2-5|-|-|TRBV5-1
TGCGCCAGCAGCGAGAGTGGACGGGAGACCCAGTACTTC
CASSESGRETQYF
>TRBJ2-3|TRBD1|-|TRBV2
TGTGCCAGCGGACGGGACAGTAGCACAGATACGCAGTATTTT
CASGRDSSTDTQYF
>TRBJ1-6|-|-|TRBV30
TGTGCCTGGACAGCGGGGGCGGGGTCACCCCTCCACTTT
CAWTAGAGSPLHF
>TRBJ1-2|-|-|TRBV3-1/TRBV3-2
TGTGCCAGCAGCCAGGAACGCGGGACTTCATTAACACATGGCTACACCTTC
CASSQERGTSLTHGYTF
>TRBJ2-2|TRBD1|-|TRBV7-2
TGTGCCAGCAGCTTAGGGACAGGTTACACCGGGGAGCTGTTTTTT
CASSLGTGYTGELFF
>TRBJ1-5|-|-|TRBV6-5
TGTGCCAGCAGTTTGAATAGCAATCAGCCCCAGCATTTT
CASSLNSNQPQHF
>TRBJ2-1|-|once|TRBV19
TGTGCCAGTACCCGCGGGGGCGGTGGAAACTACAATGAGCAGTTCTTC
CASTRGGGGNYNEQFF
>TRBJ1-3|-|-|TRBV19
TGTGCCAGTAGGGCTGACAGAAACACTGGAAACACCATATATTTT
CASRADRNTGNTIYF
>TRBJ1-5|-|-|TRBV5-1
TGCGCCAGCAGCCCTGGGGGTGGCAATCAGCCCCAGCATTTT
CASSPGGGNQPQHF
>TRBJ1-2|-|-|TRBV6-5
TGTGCCAGCGGGGACGGGCCTAGTAACTATGGCTACACCTTC
CASGDGPSNYGYTF
>TRBJ1-4|-|-|TRBV5-1
TGCGCCAGCAGCGCCGACAGGCCCTCTAATGAAAAACTGTTTTTT
CASSADRPSNEKLFF
>TRBJ2-2|-|-|TRBV11-2
TGTGCCAGCAGCTTAGATCAGGGGATCACCGGGGAGCTGTTTTTT
CASSLDQGITGELFF
>TRBJ1-6|-|-|TRBV9
TGTGCCAGCAGCCCGGGGGATAATTCACCCCTCCACTTT
CASSPGDNSPLHF
>TRBJ2-1|-|-|TRBV5-6
TGTGCCAGCAGCTCCCCCTGGGCGGTCGGACAGTTCTTC
CASSSPWAVGQFF
>TRBJ2-5|TRBD2|-|TRBV9
TGTGCCAGCAGCGTAGGCGAGACTAGCGTTCAGAAGACCCAGTACTTC
CASSVGETSVQKTQYF
>TRBJ2-1|TRBD1|-|TRBV6-5
TGTGCCAGCCTTAGGGACAGGGCCTACAATGAGCAGTTCTTC
CASLRDRAYNEQFF
>TRBJ1-1|TRBD1|-|TRBV19
TGTGCCAGTAGAACGTCGGACAGGATGAGCACTGAAGCTTTCTTT
CASRTSDRMSTEAFF
>TRBJ1-1|-|-|TRBV5-1
TGCGCCAGCAGTAGGGTGGGAGGGAACACTGAAGCTTTCTTT
CASSRVGGNTEAFF
>TRBJ2-5|TRBD1|-|TRBV11-1
TGTGCCAGCAGCCCAGGGGGATCCCAAGAGACCCAGTACTTC
CASSPGGSQETQYF
>TRBJ1-5|-|-|TRBV5-1
TGCGCCAGCAGCTTGGATGGCAATCAGCCCCAGCATTTT
CASSLDGNQPQHF
>TRBJ1-5|TRBD1|-|TRBV4-2
TGTGCCAGCAGCAACGACAGGGACAGGCAGCCCCAGCATTTT
CASSNDRDRQPQHF
>TRBJ1-4|-|-|TRBV9
TGTGCCAGCAGCGTAGCCCAGGGCATTGGTGAAAAACTGTTTTTT
CASSVAQGIGEKLFF
>TRBJ2-2|-|-|TRBV7-3
TGTGCCAGCAGCTCTACAAGACTACCGAACACCGGGGAGCTGTTTTTT
CASSSTRLPNTGELFF
>TRBJ1-3|-|-|TRBV18
TGTGCCAGCTCACCGATTGGCCAGATACGCTCTGGAAACACCATATATTTT
CASSPIGQIRSGNTIYF
>TRBJ2-5|TRBD2|-|TRBV10-2
TGCGCCAGCAGAGCCTCTAGCGGGGGAGAGACCCAGTACTTC
CASRASSGGETQYF
>TRBJ1-6|TRBD1|-|TRBV7-9
TGTGCCAGCAGCTTCGGGACAGGGGATTATCCACCCCTCCACTTT
CASSFGTGDYPPLHF
>TRBJ1-3|-|-|TRBV30
TGTGCCTGGAGTGGGGAGAGAAGCCGTCGAAACACCATATATTTT
CAWSGERSRRNTIYF
>TRBJ2-7|-|-|TRBV6-5
TGTGCTACCTACTGGGAGCATGACTACGAGCAGTACTTC
CATYWEHDYEQYF
>TRBJ2-6|-|-|TRBV2
TGTGCCAGCACCCCCAGGTCCCAGGGGGCCAACGTCCTGACTTTC
CASTPRSQGANVLTF
>TRBJ2-1|TRBD1|-|TRBV3-1/TRBV3-2
TGTGCCAGCAGCCATAGGGACAGGGGGTACAATGAGCAGTTCTTC
CASSHRDRGYNEQFF
>TRBJ1-6|TRBD1|-|TRBV3-1/TRBV3-2
TGTGCCAGCAGCCCCCTGGGACAGAATTCACCCCTCCACTTT
CASSPLGQNSPLHF
>TRBJ1-2|-|-|TRBV6-2/TRBV6-3
TGTGCCAGCAGTTGGAGGACAGCCGGTATGAGGTATGGCTACACCTTC
CASSWRTAGMRYGYTF
>TRBJ2-2|-|once|TRBV7-9
TGTGCCAGCAGCTTAGCGACAACCACCGGGGAGCTGTTTTTT
CASSLATTTGELFF
>TRBJ1-4|-|-|TRBV18
TGTGCCAGCTCAATAACACGGATGAATAATGAAAAACTGTTTTTT
CASSITRMNNEKLFF